The 23 T cell receptor beta chains below all came from one sample that was sequenced in a study of control samples from healthy donors and cancer patients (dated by TCRdb to about 2020). To prepare the library, the immunoSEQ multiplex PCR assay was applied. Imported from immuneACCESS, the table was reduced by TCRdb to in-frame sequences with V and J called. These copies leave out some clones; in studies compared against another copy, an unresolved V gene accounts for under half, and the cause of the remainder is not known. The sample yields more than 85,000 clones; roughly nine tenths were counted once. The ten largest clones capture roughly 4% of the sample. The source material was blood. These receptor sequences come from a human donor in good health. The donor label of this sample is uncertain.

The chain uses TRBV10-3 and TRBJ1-4; TRBD1 matches 7 bases. The junction had 7 bases not matched to a gene; V was cut back by 0 bases and J by 3 bases. This CDR3 contains 17 residues. Germline CDR1 is ENHRY and CDR2 is SYGVKD. Here the CDR3 DNA reads TGTGCCATCAGTGAGTCGAAGGGGGCGATAGCTAATGAAAAACTGTTTTTT. Translating it yields CAISESKGAIANEKLFF.

This chain links TRBV30 with TRBJ1-1, with TRBD1 as a possible D gene (5 bases). Germline V CDR1 and CDR2: GTSNPN, SVGIG (reference sequence). The CDR3 runs to 13 residues. Between the trimmed V and J ends, which lost 1 base and 1 base, there was a span of 7 bases. The DNA of the CDR3 is TGTGCCTGGAGTGGACAGCCGAACACTGAAGCTTTCTTT. Residues: CAWSGQPNTEAFF.

The rearrangement links TRBV14 to TRBJ2-1; 12 nucleotides align to TRBD2. This CDR3 is built from 20 residues. CDR1 and CDR2 (germline): SGHDN, FVKESK. The V gene end was trimmed by 0 bases and the J gene end by 8 bases; junction bases not matched to a gene: 17. The DNA for the CDR3 is TGTGCCAGCAGCCAAGATGCCCTACTAGCGGGGGGCCCCCCTAGAGATGAGCAGTTCTTC. Encoded protein: CASSQDALLAGGPPRDEQFF.

This chain connects TRBV6-5 to TRBJ1-1; no definite D call. Germline assignment: CDR1 MNHEY and CDR2 SVGAGI. Trimming took 2 bases from V and 1 from J, leaving 11 bases between them. The length of the CDR3 is 15 residues. DNA for the CDR3: TGTGCCAGCAGTTACAGTCCCTCAGAGAACACTGAAGCTTTCTTT. Protein sequence: CASSYSPSENTEAFF.

The J gene is TRBJ1-1, the V gene TRBV7-9; possible D gene TRBD1, 6 bases. The V end lost 5 bases, the J end lost 1 base, and 8 bases lay between the germline ends. The CDR3 consists of 13 residues. The germline CDR1 and CDR2 sequences are SEHNR and FQNEAQ (reference sequence). The CDR3 protein is CASSQQGNTEAFF. The CDR3, as DNA: TGTGCCAGCAGCCAACAGGGGAACACTGAAGCTTTCTTT.

The chain is built from TRBV6-6 and TRBJ1-5; D not certain. Germline V lookup: CDR1 MNHNY, CDR2 SVGAGI (reference sequence). The CDR3 length is 14 residues. With 2 bases removed from V and 3 bases from J, the gap between germline ends came to 8 bases. CDR3 sequence: CASSYRVSNQPQHF. DNA of the CDR3: TGTGCCAGCAGTTACAGGGTTTCCAATCAGCCCCAGCATTTT.

A note on this clone: Germline and junction disagree at one end, which may indicate a read error. The genes are TRBV11-2 and TRBJ1-1; D might be TRBD1 (6 bases). The germline gives CDR1 SGHAT, CDR2 FQNNGV. CDR3 size: 13 residues. In nucleotides, the CDR3 is TGTGCCGGCAGCCTACAGGGAATCACTGAAGCTTTCTTT. It translates to CAGSLQGITEAFF.

This clone has just one count. The chain links TRBV19 to TRBJ2-3; the D is unclear. Germline assignment: CDR1 LNHDA and CDR2 SQIVND (reference sequence). V gave up 3 bases and J gave up 4 bases, with 5 bases separating them. This CDR3 comprises 12 residues. The CDR3 DNA is TGTGCCAGTAGTATCCCCGCAGATACGCAGTATTTT. Translation: CASSIPADTQYF. Complete variable domain (other parts from reference TRBV19 and TRBJ2-3): DGGITQSPKYLFRKEGQNVTLSCEQNLNHDAMYWYRQDPGQGLRLIYYSQIVNDFQKGDIAEGYSVSREKKESFPLTVTSAQKNPTAFYLCASSIPADTQYFGPGTRLTVL.

This rearrangement joins TRBV20-1 to TRBJ2-7, with D perhaps assigned TRBD1 or TRBD2 (6 bases each). This CDR3 spans 11 amino acids. Germline assignment: CDR1 DFQATT and CDR2 SNEGSKA (reference sequence). V lost 4 bases to trimming and J lost 3 bases, with 7 bases between them. CDR3 region: CSAKGGYEQYV. Written as DNA, the CDR3 is TGCAGTGCTAAGGGGGGCTACGAGCAGTACGTC.

This chain connects TRBV5-6 to TRBJ1-5; possible D gene TRBD1, 5 bases. CDR1 is SGHDT and CDR2 is YYEEEE in the germline V gene. V was clipped by 4 bases and J by 3 bases, with 8 bases between them. The CDR3 is made up of 13 amino acids. In nucleotides, the CDR3 is TGTGCCAGCAGCGACAGCTACAATCAGCCCCAGCATTTT. Its protein is CASSDSYNQPQHF.

The chain uses TRBV4-2 and TRBJ2-1; D remains ambiguous. The CDR3 sequence is 14 residues long. Germline CDR1 and CDR2: LGHNA and YNFKEQ. V lost 0 bases and J 9 bases, leaving 12 bases between the germline ends. The CDR3 loop reads CASSQERVVGEQFF. The DNA for the CDR3 is TGTGCCAGCAGCCAAGAACGAGTTGTGGGTGAGCAGTTCTTC.

V is TRBV6-5 and J is TRBJ1-2; perhaps TRBD1 as D (5 bases). Germline V gene sequence: CDR1 MNHEY, CDR2 SVGAGI. The CDR3 has 14 amino acids. Deletions cut 8 bases from V and 6 bases from J, with 19 bases between. CDR3 sequence: CASSPWGSMNGYTF. The CDR3 DNA is TGTGCCAGCTCTCCTTGGGGGAGTATGAATGGCTACACCTTC.

The V gene is TRBV9, the J gene TRBJ2-2; D call uncertain. Germline lookup yields CDR1 SGDLS and CDR2 YYNGEE. The CDR3 totals 14 residues. The V end was cut by 4 bases, the J end by 2 bases, with 9 bases between. The CDR3 DNA reads TGTGCCAGCAGCCCTGAGGCCAACACCGGGGAGCTGTTTTTT. Translation gives CASSPEANTGELFF.

The chain carries TRBV27 and TRBJ2-2; TRBD1 agrees at 8 bases. Germline trimming cut 4 bases from V and 9 bases from J; bases unmatched to any gene: 7. CDR1 and CDR2 (germline): MNHEY, SMNVEV (reference sequence). The CDR3 spans 14 residues. For the CDR3, the DNA is TGTGCCAGCAGTTCGCCTGACAGGGGTTGGGAGCTGTTTTTT. Translation gives CASSSPDRGWELFF.

The rearrangement joins TRBV5-1 to TRBJ1-1; D is perhaps TRBD1 (5 bases). Germline assignment: CDR1 SGHRS and CDR2 YFSETQ. CDR3 length equals 15 residues. V was pared by 4 bases and J by 4 bases, with 17 bases between. The CDR3: CASSREQAGPTEAFF. CDR3 nucleotide sequence: TGCGCCAGCAGCAGGGAACAGGCCGGGCCCACTGAAGCTTTCTTT.

This chain joins TRBV5-1 and TRBJ1-2, with D perhaps TRBD1 (6 bases). V dropped 4 bases and J dropped 4 bases, with 14 bases sitting between them. The length of the CDR3 is 14 residues. Germline loops: CDR1 SGHRS, CDR2 YFSETQ. DNA for the CDR3: TGCGCCAGCAGCCTTCCAGGGGACGGCTATGGCTACACCTTC. Translation gives CASSLPGDGYGYTF.

The chain carries TRBV29-1 and TRBJ1-1, with D perhaps TRBD1 (5 bases). V lost 3 bases and J 4 bases, leaving 9 bases between the germline ends. The CDR3 is 12 amino acids. The germline gives CDR1 SQVTM, CDR2 ANQGSEA. CDR3 protein: CSVERGGTEAFF. CDR3 nucleotide sequence: TGCAGCGTTGAGAGGGGTGGCACTGAAGCTTTCTTT.

The chain employs TRBV7-9 and TRBJ1-1; 7 bases are a match to TRBD1. Per the germline V gene, CDR1 is SEHNR and CDR2 is FQNEAQ (reference sequence). V trimming: 4 bases; J trimming: 3 bases; junction bases outside the gene matches: 5. The CDR3 is 14 amino acids. The CDR3 DNA reads TGTGCCAGCAGCTCGCAGACAGGGTACACTGAAGCTTTCTTT. Its protein product is CASSSQTGYTEAFF.

The rearrangement uses TRBV19 and TRBJ1-6; 10 bases fit TRBD1. Germline loops: CDR1 LNHDA, CDR2 SQIVND (reference sequence). The CDR3 contains 14 residues. V lost 7 bases to trimming and J lost 7 bases; unmatched junction nucleotides: 4. The CDR3 nucleotides are TGTGCCAGTATGGCGGGACAGGGGAATTCACCCCTCCACTTT. Its translation: CASMAGQGNSPLHF.

This clone was detected only once. The chain is built from TRBV19 and TRBJ2-5; weak D call: TRBD1 (5 bases). Germline V CDR1 and CDR2: LNHDA, SQIVND (reference sequence). Trimming removed 5 bases from V and 2 bases from J, with 9 bases in between. This CDR3 is 13 amino acids long. The CDR3 sequence is CASSPKGQETQYF. The DNA of the CDR3 is TGTGCCAGTAGTCCTAAGGGGCAAGAGACCCAGTACTTC.

V and J are TRBV5-6 and TRBJ2-2, with D unclear. Germline loops: CDR1 SGHDT, CDR2 YYEEEE. The CDR3 contains 13 residues. V was trimmed by 0 bases and J by 6 bases, leaving 6 bases between them. The CDR3 region has the DNA TGTGCCAGCAGCTTGGGAGGACCCGGGGAGCTGTTTTTT. It is translated as CASSLGGPGELFF.

This clone was observed once. V and J are TRBV5-5 and TRBJ1-3; D gene ambiguous. The CDR3 has 16 residues. The germline V gene has CDR1 SGHKS and CDR2 YYEKEE (reference sequence). Trimming cost V 0 bases and J 0 bases, with 10 bases left between them. This chain's CDR3 is CASSLAGGFSGNTIYF. In DNA form, the CDR3 reads TGTGCCAGCAGCTTGGCCGGAGGGTTCTCTGGAAACACCATATATTTT.

The V gene is TRBV11-2, the J gene TRBJ2-7, with D uncertain. Trimming took off 9 bases at V and 3 bases at J, with 12 bases between the two ends. CDR3 length: 12 residues. Germline V gives CDR1 SGHAT, CDR2 FQNNGV. The CDR3 nucleotides read TGTGCCAGTAAGAGCGCGAGCTACGAGCAGTACTTC. Protein: CASKSASYEQYF.